The clone carrying this TCR beta chain appeared a few times. Antigen: not known. TCRdb reprocessed the RT-PCR reads via MiXCR and lists one record per CDR3 protein. Altogether a few hundred thousand distinct CDR3 sequences are present, approximately 23% being singletons, with the ten largest covering under 13%. Germline values: CDR1 LNHDA, CDR2 SQIVND (reference sequence). V dropped 4 bases and J dropped 13; count of bases not matched to a gene: 10. This CDR3 spans 14 amino acids. This sample is part of a study of response to subunit inactivated influenza vaccine. Study-wide results and limits: The authors offered the suggestion that each seasonal influenza vaccination recruits few new T cells.

The source is a man between 50 and 70 years old who received an inactivated influenza vaccine. This sample comprised PBMCs from blood, obtained less than 22 months after vaccination. The rearrangement joins TRBV19 to TRBJ1-2; TRBD1 agrees at 12 bases. The CDR3 DNA reads as TGTGCCAGTAGTACCGGGACAGGGGGCAGGAAGTTCACCTTC. Amino acid sequence: CASSTGTGGRKFTF. Filled out from reference TRBV19 and TRBJ1-2, the complete variable domain reads DGGITQSPKYLFRKEGQNVTLSCEQNLNHDAMYWYRQDPGQGLRLIYYSQIVNDFQKGDIAEGYSVSREKKESFPLTVTSAQKNPTAFYLCASSTGTGGRKFTFGSGTRLTVV.